This TCR beta chain was found in a study of siplizumab effects on memory and regulatory T cells. The table came from immunoSEQ multiplex PCR; TCRdb's copy has only in-frame clones and leaves some out. The table lists about 100,000 clones, about 91% of them singletons. Study outcomes and limitations: Mappable alloreactive CD4+ clones came from Treg cells about 65% of the time on average with siplizumab, against about 25% in controls.

Germline V gene lookup returns CDR1 LNHDA and CDR2 SQIVND (reference sequence). The CDR3 extends over 16 amino acids. V was clipped by 7 bases and J by 4 bases; unmatched bases: 13. As concerns this clone: As yet, its antigen is unknown.

The sample consisted of CD4+ T cells sorted from blood. V gene TRBV19 combines with J gene TRBJ1-5; 7 nucleotides align to TRBD1. The sequence was obtained from a human donor in good health. Some clones in this sample may be carry-over from other donors' samples. The CDR3 region is CASKGGGGQGNQPQHF. DNA of the CDR3: TGTGCCAGTAAGGGAGGAGGGGGCCAAGGGAATCAGCCCCAGCATTTT.